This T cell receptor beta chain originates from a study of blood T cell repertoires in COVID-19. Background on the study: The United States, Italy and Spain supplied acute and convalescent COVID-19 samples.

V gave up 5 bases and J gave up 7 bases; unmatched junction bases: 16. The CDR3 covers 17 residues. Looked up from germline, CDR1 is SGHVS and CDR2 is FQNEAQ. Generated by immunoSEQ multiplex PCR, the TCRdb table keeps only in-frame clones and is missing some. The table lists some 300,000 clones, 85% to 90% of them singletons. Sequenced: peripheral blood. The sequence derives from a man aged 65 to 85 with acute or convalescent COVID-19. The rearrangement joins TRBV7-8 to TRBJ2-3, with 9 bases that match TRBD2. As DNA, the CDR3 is TGTGCCAGCAGCAGGAGCGGGAGGCCCGTAATTTTAAATACGCAGTATTTT. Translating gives CASSRSGRPVILNTQYF.